This TCR beta chain comes out of a study of blood T cell repertoires in COVID-19. Background on the study: The United States, Italy and Spain were the sources of the acute and convalescent COVID-19 samples. T cells, B-cell-depleted T cells, or PBMCs supplied cDNA or gDNA.

Germline V gene sequence: CDR1 LNHDA, CDR2 SQIVND (reference sequence). V dropped 6 bases and J dropped 2; count of bases not matched to a gene: 6. The CDR3 sequence is 14 residues long. Methods used by the authors: The authors estimated nucleated cell counts from reference gene primer amplification. Profiled with immunoSEQ multiplex PCR; TCRdb holds only in-frame clones, not every one. V and J calls and clone size are given by that table; D and trimming were obtained from the DNA. Of fewer than 250,000 clones in the sample, around nine tenths were seen once. This receptor was taken from a man between 60 and 70 years old with acute or convalescent COVID-19. The chain carries TRBV19 and TRBJ2-5; 7 nucleotides line up with TRBD2. The sequencing sample was made of peripheral blood. DNA for the CDR3: TGTGCCAGTAGCCAGGGCGGGGGACAAGAGACCCAGTACTTC. It is translated as CASSQGGGQETQYF.